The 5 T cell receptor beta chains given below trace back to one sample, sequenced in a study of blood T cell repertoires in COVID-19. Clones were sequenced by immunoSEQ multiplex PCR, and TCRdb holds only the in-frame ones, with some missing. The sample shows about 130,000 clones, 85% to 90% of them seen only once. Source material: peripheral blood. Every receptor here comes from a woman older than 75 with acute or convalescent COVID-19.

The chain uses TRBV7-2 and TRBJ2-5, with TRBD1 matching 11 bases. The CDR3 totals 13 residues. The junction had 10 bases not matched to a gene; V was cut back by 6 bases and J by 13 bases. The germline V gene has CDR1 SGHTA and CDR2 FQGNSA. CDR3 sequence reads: CASRRDRGMGSYF. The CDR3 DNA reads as TGTGCCAGCAGGCGGGACAGGGGGATGGGCTCGTACTTC.

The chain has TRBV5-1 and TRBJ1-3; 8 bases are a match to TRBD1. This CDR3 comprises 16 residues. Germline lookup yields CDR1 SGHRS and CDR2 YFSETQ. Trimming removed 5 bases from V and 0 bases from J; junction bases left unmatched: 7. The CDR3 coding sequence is TGCGCCAGCAGTCTTACGGACAGGGCCTCTGGAAACACCATATATTTT. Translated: CASSLTDRASGNTIYF. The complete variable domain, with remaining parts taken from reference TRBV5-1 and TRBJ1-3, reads KAGVTQTPRYLIKTRGQQVTLSCSPISGHRSVSWYQQTPGQGLQFLFEYFSETQRNKGNFPGRFSGRQFSNSRSEMNVSTLELGDSALYLCASSLTDRASGNTIYFGEGSWLTVV.

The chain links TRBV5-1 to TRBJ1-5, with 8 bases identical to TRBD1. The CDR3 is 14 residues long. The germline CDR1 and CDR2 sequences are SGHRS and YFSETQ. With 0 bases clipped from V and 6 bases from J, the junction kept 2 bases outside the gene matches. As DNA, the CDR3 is TGCGCCAGCAGCTTGGCAGGGGGCAGTCAGCCCCAGCATTTT. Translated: CASSLAGGSQPQHF.

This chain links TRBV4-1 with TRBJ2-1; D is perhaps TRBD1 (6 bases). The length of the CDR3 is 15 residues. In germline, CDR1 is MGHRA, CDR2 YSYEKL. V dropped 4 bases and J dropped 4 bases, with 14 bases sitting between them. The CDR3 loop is CASSRGEGQYNEQFF. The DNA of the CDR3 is TGCGCCAGCAGCCGCGGCGAGGGACAATACAATGAGCAGTTCTTC.

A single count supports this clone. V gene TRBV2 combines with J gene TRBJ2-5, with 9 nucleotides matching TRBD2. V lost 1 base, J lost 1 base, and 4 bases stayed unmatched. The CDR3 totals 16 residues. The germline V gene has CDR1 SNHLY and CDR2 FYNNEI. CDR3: CASSEGRGGLQETQYF. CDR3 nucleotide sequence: TGTGCCAGCAGTGAAGGGCGGGGGGGGCTCCAAGAGACCCAGTACTTC.